One T cell receptor beta chain is described in this entry. The record originates from a study of blood T cell repertoires in COVID-19. Study in general: Among Cohort 3 donors, those recovered had two negative PCRs, clearance, or symptom resolution.

V was clipped by 4 bases and J by 10 bases; unmatched bases: 10. The CDR3 totals 15 residues. Germline V gives CDR1 SGHKS, CDR2 YYEKEE (reference sequence). As processed by the authors: Reference gene primer amplification gave nucleated cell count estimates. Sequencing used immunoSEQ multiplex PCR; TCRdb keeps in-frame clones, though not all of them. V, J and clone size are taken as reported in that table, and D and trimming were inferred from the DNA itself. In the table there are about 190,000 clones, around 83% of which are singletons. The sequence came from a woman between 40 and 55 years old in a cohort exposed to, infected with or recovered from COVID-19 (not recorded which). The chain recombines TRBV5-5 with TRBJ1-6; 8 bases match TRBD1. Sequenced material: PBMCs or T cells enriched from blood (not recorded which). The CDR3 DNA is TGTGCCAGCAGCACAAACAGGGGGTTACGGTCACCCCTCCACTTT. As protein: CASSTNRGLRSPLHF. Full variable domain (outside the CDR3, taken from reference TRBV5-5 and TRBJ1-6): DAGVTQSPTHLIKTRGQQVTLRCSPISGHKSVSWYQQVLGQGPQFIFQYYEKEERGRGNFPDRFSARQFPNYSSELNVNALLLGDSALYLCASSTNRGLRSPLHFGNGTRLTVT.